This T cell receptor beta chain derives from a study of T cell responses to AZD1222 COVID-19 vaccine. Study conclusions and caveats: Sampling captured repertoires only after the peak T cell response. With two AZD1222 doses given, Spike-specific TCR breadth and depth both rose. Clonal diversity was possibly underestimated, and the donors were mostly white British, with more females. Baseline antibody screening turned up just a handful of seropositive AZD1222 recipients.

The table came from immunoSEQ multiplex PCR; TCRdb's copy has only in-frame clones and leaves some out. The table lists 100,000 to 120,000 clones, more than 75% of them singletons, with roughly 2.7% in the top ten. Germline V gives CDR1 SQVTM, CDR2 ANQGSEA. The CDR3 covers 12 residues. V lost 6 bases, J lost 2 bases, and 2 bases stayed unmatched. Note on this clone: The antigen is not known.

The sample was peripheral blood, taken on day 0 of AZD1222 vaccination. This sequence was found in an adult in good health. The rearrangement joins TRBV29-1 to TRBJ2-7; 9 nucleotides agree with TRBD1. In nucleotides, the CDR3 is TGCAGCGTGAACAGGGGGCCCTACGAGCAGTACTTC. It specifies CSVNRGPYEQYF.